The T cell receptor (beta chain) under discussion was sequenced for a study of beta chain features in type 1 diabetes. Points from the study as a whole: cDNA-based reads could over-represent cells with high TCR expression.

CDR1 and CDR2 from the germline V gene are SEHNR and FQNEAQ (reference sequence). CDR3 size: 16 residues. Trimming removed 5 bases from V and 3 bases from J; junction bases left unmatched: 9. This clone has only a few counts. Its antigen is undetermined. Only one heparinised blood draw was taken per donor, and its volume averaged about 116 mL. Purity exceeded 98% in all sorted populations. Since all of the isolated RNA was reverse transcribed, expressed TCRB transcripts were what got sequenced. Assay used: immunoSEQ multiplex PCR; TCRdb lists only in-frame clones, some missing. The top ten clones hold 0.019% of a sample with roughly 400,000 clones, roughly 16% of them seen once.

The sample taken for sequencing was naive CD4+ T cells from blood. This receptor was obtained from a woman between 18 and 30 years old in good health. This chain connects TRBV7-9 to TRBJ2-2; 7 bases line up with TRBD2. CDR3 residues: CASSLIGRVHTGELFF. CDR3 bases: TGTGCCAGCAGCCTCATTGGGAGGGTCCACACCGGGGAGCTGTTTTTT.